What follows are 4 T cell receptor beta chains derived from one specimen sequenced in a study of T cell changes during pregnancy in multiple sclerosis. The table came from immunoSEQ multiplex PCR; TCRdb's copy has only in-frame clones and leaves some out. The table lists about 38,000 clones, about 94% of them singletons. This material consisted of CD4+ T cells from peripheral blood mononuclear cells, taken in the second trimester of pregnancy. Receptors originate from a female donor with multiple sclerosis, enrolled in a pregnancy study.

CDR3 amino acids: CASSYSRTGTGGMLFF. CDR3 DNA: TGTGCCAGCAGTTACTCACGAACCGGGACAGGGGGTATGCTGTTTTTT. The rearrangement links TRBV6-5 to TRBJ1-4; TRBD1 matches at 11 bases. This CDR3 spans 16 amino acids. Looked up from germline, CDR1 is MNHEY and CDR2 is SVGAGI. V was clipped by 0 bases and J by 14 bases; unmatched bases: 11.

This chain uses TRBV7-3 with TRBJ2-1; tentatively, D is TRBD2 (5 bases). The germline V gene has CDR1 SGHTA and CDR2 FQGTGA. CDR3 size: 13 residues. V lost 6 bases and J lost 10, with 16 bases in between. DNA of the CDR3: TGTGCCAGCAGTTTACCCGGGATCAGGGAGCAGTTCTTC. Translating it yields CASSLPGIREQFF.

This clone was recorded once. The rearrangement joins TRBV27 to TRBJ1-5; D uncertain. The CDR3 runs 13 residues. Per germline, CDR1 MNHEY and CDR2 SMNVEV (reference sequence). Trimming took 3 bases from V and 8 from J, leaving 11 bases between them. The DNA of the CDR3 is TGTGCCAGCAGTTTTGCAGGTCCCAAGCCCCAGCATTTT. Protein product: CASSFAGPKPQHF.

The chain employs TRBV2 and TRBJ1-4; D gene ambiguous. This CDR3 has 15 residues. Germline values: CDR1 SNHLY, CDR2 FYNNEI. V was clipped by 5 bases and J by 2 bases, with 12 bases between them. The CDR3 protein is CASSSRLATNEKLFF. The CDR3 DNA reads TGTGCCAGCAGTAGCAGGCTGGCTACTAATGAAAAACTGTTTTTT. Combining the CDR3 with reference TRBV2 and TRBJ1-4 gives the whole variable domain EPEVTQTPSHQVTQMGQEVILRCVPISNHLYFYWYRQILGQKVEFLVSFYNNEISEKSEIFDDQFSVERPDGSNFTLKIRSTKLEDSAMYFCASSSRLATNEKLFFGSGTQLSVL.